This T cell receptor beta chain was captured by sequencing in a study of prognosis after radiotherapy for stage I lung cancer (TCRdb year 2021). Broadly, across the study: Between early 2018 and 2019, about 20 stage I NSCLC patients were enrolled in Nanjing, China. Stage I lung tumors that were newly diagnosed and primary were found in some 15 patients, while a few patients had oligometastatic NSCLC after surgical resection of the primary tumor. Every patient was deemed medically inoperable, roughly twelve because of comorbidities and 7 because they refused surgery. Ages in the cohort of roughly 13 men and a handful of women ranged from roughly 50 to 95 years, with a median of 74. Tumor histology was squamous cell carcinoma in seven patients and adenocarcinoma in twelve. SBRT was delivered in 3 to 5 fractions with a biologically effective dose of at least 100 Gy, and image-guided IMRT or VMAT was used for delivery. SBRT was not combined with any concurrent therapy in any patient. After SBRT, distant metastases developed in four of the 19 patients at a median of about seven months, while the remaining 15 patients had no significant progression. This study profiled peripheral blood TCR beta repertoires from stage I NSCLC patients before and after stereotactic body radiotherapy and linked the repertoires to distant failure. The study took one blood sample before SBRT and one after SBRT from each of about 19 patients and sequenced all 40 or so samples. Overall study results and their limits: Unique TCR clone counts fell after SBRT (median approximately 9,900 before versus 6,500 to 7,500 after; Wilcoxon paired P=0.011). TRBV and TRBJ usage frequencies reportedly differed by metastasis status, in two V genes at baseline and in some 10 V and two J genes after SBRT. Post-SBRT Shannon entropy and its change from baseline were lower in patients who developed distant metastases; baseline Shannon entropy was not associated with metastases. None of the reported P values were adjusted for multiple comparisons. Tumor specificity of expanded TCR clones was not determined. The study was limited by the small cohort and short follow-up, and independent validation of the study findings is required.

Two rounds of multiplex PCR on genomic DNA were used to amplify the TCR beta CDR3 region. In the first PCR round, primers specific to each TRBV and TRBJ gene were used, and the primer sequences were filed in Chinese patent CN105087789A. Universal primers were used in the second PCR round. The Roche High Pure PCR Template Preparation Kit was used to extract genomic DNA from the frozen PBMCs. The libraries underwent paired-end sequencing with 151 bp reads on an Illumina HiSeq 3000. On the authors' methods: CutAdapt was used to discard raw reads that did not contain the multiplex PCR primer sequences. Using PEAR, the high-quality paired reads were merged into contigs. By alignment to reference sequences, MiXCR assigned TRB V, D and J gene segments to each contig. To remove sequencing errors, CDR3 sequences were clustered according to base quality and sequence similarity. Diversity was measured as Shannon entropy normalized by the natural log of productive TCR sequence number. One minus Shannon entropy divided by the natural log of the number of unique clonotypes was used as the definition of clonality. The Youden index of ROC curves was used to select progression-free survival cut-offs for repertoire metrics, and analyses were performed in R 3.5.3. TCRdb itself trimmed the public reads at Q25 with fastp, ran MiXCR and retained productive beta chains. Each entry is one CDR3 protein sequence, shown with its most common DNA and genes. In this record, the V and J calls reflect TCRdb's handling and not the investigators' own analysis. The sample has 30,000 to 40,000 distinct CDR3 sequences on record, approximately 25% of them singletons. The top ten clonotypes cover 25% to 30% of the sample.

This clonotype was counted ten times or more. Its antigen is currently not known. Nothing much larger sits one base from this clone, and base qualities are not available. A history of other malignancies or of prior chemotherapy or radiotherapy was absent in all patients, and node-negative disease was shown on CT and PET/CT in all patients. At each of the two time points, 5.5 to 7.5 milliliters of peripheral venous blood were collected into EDTA tubes. PBMCs were isolated by Ficoll-Paque Plus density-gradient centrifugation. Right after collection, samples were placed at -80 degrees C and kept there until analysis. The sequence derives from a donor over 45 with non-small cell lung cancer. Source: PBMCs, taken before or after stereotactic body radiation therapy (not recorded which).

The base sequence is TGCGCCAGCAGCCAAGTGGGGCGGGTAAGGGGTATCCACAATGAGCAGTTCTTC. This sequence encodes CASSQVGRVRGIHNEQFF. The rearranged chain carries TRBV4-1 and TRBJ2-1, with the D call perhaps TRBD1 or TRBD2, as 5 bases match in each case. V gives up 1 base and J gives up 5 bases, and the segment between their germline ends measures 21 bases. CDR1 MGHRA and CDR2 YSYEKL are derived from the germline V gene. The CDR3 holds 18 amino acids from the cysteine to the phenylalanine. Only the CDR3 portion is preserved as DNA: 54 bases, with reading frame beginning at the first base.